This paragraph covers one T cell receptor (beta chain) sequence. These data come from a study of blood T cell repertoires in COVID-19. Study-level background: Sites across the United States, Italy and Spain contributed samples from acute and convalescent COVID-19.

This CDR3 has 15 amino acids. V lost 0 bases, J lost 3 bases, and 11 bases lay in between. CDR1 is MNHEY and CDR2 is SVGAGI in the germline V gene. Profiled with immunoSEQ multiplex PCR; TCRdb holds only in-frame clones, not every one. The data show about 170,000 clones, with approximately 86% seen just once and roughly 3% held by the top ten. The origin of this receptor is a man between 65 and 85 years old with acute or convalescent COVID-19. The rearrangement uses TRBV6-5 and TRBJ1-2; D possibly corresponds to TRBD1 (5 bases). Sample: peripheral blood. CDR3 loop: CASSYSPQGYYGYTF. CDR3 DNA sequence: TGTGCCAGCAGTTACTCACCTCAGGGCTACTATGGCTACACCTTC.